Listed below are T cell receptor beta chains from one sample, sequenced in a study of Graves' ophthalmopathy and Graves' hyperthyroidism. TCRdb called the multiplex PCR reads again in MiXCR, with one record for every CDR3 protein. The table has almost 750,000 distinct CDR3 sequences, 40% seen once. The sequenced sample was peripheral blood. Receptors originate from an adult man with Graves' ophthalmopathy. Each CDR3 is given with its conserved first and last residue. A clone size is listed for some rows: how often the clone was seen (once, few, many), or a class if it is expanded.

clone_size	v_call	j_call	cdr3_aa
many	TRBV20-1	TRBJ1-1	CSAVNPGQANTEAFF
-	TRBV7-9	TRBJ2-5	CASSQTPEQGSETQYF
-	TRBV25-1	TRBJ1-2	CVSSARKGGNYGYTF
-	TRBV4-3	TRBJ1-5	CASSQNREPNQPQHF
many	TRBV4-1	TRBJ1-4	CASIGTSNEKLFF
once	TRBV28	TRBJ1-5	CASSFSGTDHQPQHF
many	TRBV10-3	TRBJ1-6	CAISESYFGTGDSPLHF
many	TRBV7-9	TRBJ1-5	CASSMEAGPHSNQPQHF
many	TRBV7-9	TRBJ1-1	CASSLAQSTEAFF
many	TRBV10-3	TRBJ1-2	CAISEGRTENYGYTF
-	TRBV12-3/TRBV12-4	TRBJ2-1	CAISEGAGNEQFF
-	TRBV5-8	TRBJ1-4	CASSLKDRGEKLFF
few	TRBV19	TRBJ1-2	CASSAYSFFDYGYTF
-	TRBV11-1	TRBJ2-5	CASSLGLAGGGETQYF
-	TRBV15	TRBJ1-2	CASSLPGQGIEAGYGYTF
-	TRBV6-9	TRBJ2-3	CASSYVVADTQYF
-	TRBV25-1	TRBJ1-1	CASSEDLGSEAFF
many	TRBV19	TRBJ1-6	CASSIAWGPDSPLHF
-	TRBV7-9	TRBJ1-1	CASSFKSDAEAFF
many	TRBV5-6	TRBJ1-2	CASSPLQADGYTF